The 22 T cell receptor beta chains listed next were all sequenced from one sample in a study of CD8 T cell repertoires and HIV-1 epitope variants. The data were produced by immunoSEQ multiplex PCR, yet TCRdb's version contains in-frame clones alone and is incomplete. The sample has approximately 4,800 clones; approximately 70% are singletons. The antigens of these receptors remain unknown. Sequencing input: cultured CD8+ T cells derived from PBMCs. These receptors were obtained from a male donor with HIV.

This clone was detected once. The chain recombines TRBV5-1 with TRBJ2-2, with 7 bases identical to TRBD2. CDR1 is SGHRS and CDR2 is YFSETQ in the germline V gene. V gave up 0 bases and J gave up 2 bases; unmatched junction bases: 4. The CDR3 is 16 residues long. The CDR3 region is CASSLEGLINTGELFF. As DNA, the CDR3 is TGCGCCAGCAGCTTGGAGGGACTAATTAACACCGGGGAGCTGTTTTTT.

In its sample, this clone was seen a few times. This CDR3 is CASSSLGQGSGNTIYF. CDR3 DNA sequence: TGTGCCAGCAGCTCCTTGGGACAGGGCTCTGGAAACACCATATATTTT. The chain recombines TRBV7-6 with TRBJ1-3; TRBD1 aligns across 9 bases. Germline V gene sequence: CDR1 SGHVS, CDR2 FNYEAQ. This CDR3 has 16 residues. Trimming took 4 bases from V and 0 from J; bases not matched to a gene: 4.

This sequence joins TRBV13 and TRBJ2-3; D unresolved. CDR1 is PRHDT, CDR2 FYEKMQ, per germline (reference sequence). This CDR3 has 16 amino acids. Trimming pared 6 bases from V and 2 bases from J, leaving 18 bases between. CDR3 nucleotide sequence: TGTGCCAGCAGGCCCCTGTCCGTAGGGATCACAGATACGCAGTATTTT. This translates into CASRPLSVGITDTQYF.

The rearrangement links TRBV19 to TRBJ2-2; possible D gene TRBD1, 5 bases. This CDR3 has 12 amino acids. CDR1 and CDR2 from the germline V gene are LNHDA and SQIVND (reference sequence). The germline V and J ends were trimmed by 8 bases and 6 bases, with 10 bases remaining between them. The CDR3 region is CASGWGPGELFF. The CDR3 nucleotides are TGTGCCAGTGGGTGGGGCCCCGGGGAGCTGTTTTTT.

This clone appeared a few times. The chain links TRBV9 to TRBJ2-7; D is unresolved. Per the germline V gene, CDR1 is SGDLS and CDR2 is YYNGEE. V was shortened by 0 bases and J by 6 bases, with 16 bases between the two germline ends. This CDR3 has 15 residues. The CDR3 nucleotides are TGTGCCAGCAGCGTAGCCCCCGGCCCCTCGGGCGAGCAGTACTTC. Translating it yields CASSVAPGPSGEQYF.

The chain employs TRBV7-9 and TRBJ1-4; D possibly corresponds to TRBD1 (6 bases). Germline-derived CDR1 and CDR2 are SEHNR and FQNEAQ (reference sequence). This CDR3 has 16 amino acids. V lost 2 bases and J lost 0, with 10 bases in between. The CDR3: CASSLSGDPTNEKLFF. Here the CDR3 DNA reads TGTGCCAGCAGCTTATCAGGGGACCCAACTAATGAAAAACTGTTTTTT.

The CDR3 here is CASSVDRVLTEAFF. In DNA form, the CDR3 reads TGTGCCAGCAGCGTGGACAGGGTTCTCACTGAAGCTTTCTTT. V gene TRBV9 combines with J gene TRBJ1-1, with 8 bases fitting TRBD1. Per the germline V gene, CDR1 is SGDLS and CDR2 is YYNGEE. Trimming took 2 bases from V and 4 from J; bases not matched to a gene: 4. The length of the CDR3 is 14 residues.

The CDR3 DNA follows: TGTGCCAGCAGTTTTTCGCGGACCTACGAGCAGTACTTC. Translated, it gives CASSFSRTYEQYF. The chain recombines TRBV27 with TRBJ2-7; D remains ambiguous. V was pared by 3 bases and J by 2 bases, with 8 bases between. This CDR3 spans 13 amino acids. The germline V gene encodes CDR1 MNHEY and CDR2 SMNVEV (reference sequence).

This clone is medium-sized within its sample. The J gene is TRBJ1-2, the V gene TRBV9, with D hard to call. CDR3 length equals 16 residues. Trimming took off 4 bases at V and 4 bases at J, with 20 bases between the two ends. Germline V gene lookup returns CDR1 SGDLS and CDR2 YYNGEE. CDR3 residues: CASSPADARPLYGYTF. The CDR3 DNA reads as TGTGCCAGCAGCCCCGCGGACGCCAGGCCACTCTATGGCTACACCTTC.

This sequence joins TRBV18 and TRBJ2-5; D possibly matches TRBD1 or TRBD2 (5 bases each). The CDR3 is 18 residues long. V shed 0 bases and J shed 1 base, with 18 bases lying between them. CDR1 and CDR2 from the germline V gene are KGHSH and LQKENI. The CDR3 sequence: CASSPPWGHGEVQETQYF. The CDR3 DNA is TGTGCCAGCTCACCACCCTGGGGCCACGGGGAAGTCCAAGAGACCCAGTACTTC.

The rearrangement uses TRBV5-5 and TRBJ2-3; the D gene is possibly TRBD1 (5 bases). With 1 base removed from V and 5 bases from J, the gap between germline ends came to 14 bases. The germline V gene encodes CDR1 SGHKS and CDR2 YYEKEE (reference sequence). The CDR3 sequence is 15 residues long. The CDR3 sequence: CASSLTGRAVDTQYF. The CDR3 DNA follows: TGTGCCAGCAGCTTGACAGGCCGCGCGGTAGATACGCAGTATTTT.

The chain combines TRBV4-1 with TRBJ1-1; maybe TRBD1 (6 bases). V was cut by 2 bases and J by 0 bases, with 13 bases left in between. The CDR3 consists of 16 residues. Germline V gives CDR1 MGHRA, CDR2 YSYEKL. CDR3 sequence (DNA): TGCGCCAGCAGCCAATTACAGACAGGTCTGAACACTGAAGCTTTCTTT. Translation: CASSQLQTGLNTEAFF.

The V and J genes are TRBV2 and TRBJ2-1; D may be TRBD2 (7 bases). Germline V gives CDR1 SNHLY, CDR2 FYNNEI. V lost 5 bases, J lost 6 bases, and 23 bases lay in between. The CDR3 loop spans 17 amino acids. Here the CDR3 reads CASSPLSGGGAFNEQFF. The CDR3 bases are TGTGCCAGCAGTCCGCTTAGCGGAGGGGGGGCGTTCAATGAGCAGTTCTTC.

The V gene is TRBV2, the J gene TRBJ2-3, with a tentative D call TRBD2 (5 bases). Germline CDR1 SNHLY, CDR2 FYNNEI. The CDR3 consists of 15 residues. V lost 2 bases, J lost 3 bases, and 12 bases lay in between. The CDR3, as DNA: TGTGCCAGCAGTGAAATTGGGAGAGTGACAGATACGCAGTATTTT. Protein: CASSEIGRVTDTQYF.

V and J are TRBV4-1 and TRBJ1-1, with 8 positions matching TRBD1. This CDR3 is built from 13 residues. V shed 4 bases, J shed 8 bases, and the junction held 6 bases outside the gene matches. Germline assignment: CDR1 MGHRA and CDR2 YSYEKL. CDR3 amino acids: CASSRLQGEEAFF. Written as DNA, the CDR3 is TGCGCCAGCAGCCGTTTACAGGGGGAGGAAGCTTTCTTT.

CDR3 bases: TGTGCCAGCAGCCTGGGACAGGGAACTGAAGCTTTCTTT. It encodes CASSLGQGTEAFF. The chain combines TRBV11-1 with TRBJ1-1, with 9 positions matching TRBD1. Per germline, CDR1 SGHAT and CDR2 FQDESV (reference sequence). The length of the CDR3 is 13 residues. V lost 5 bases and J lost 5; bases outside the gene matches: 3.

The chain recombines TRBV6-6 with TRBJ2-7; 7 bases map to TRBD1. After removal of 5 bases from V and 3 bases from J, the junction contained 7 bases not matched to a gene. The CDR3 is made up of 14 amino acids. In germline, CDR1 is MNHNY, CDR2 SVGAGI (reference sequence). The DNA of the CDR3 is TGTGCCAGCAGTCCTGATGGGGACAGCTACGAGCAGTACTTC. Translation: CASSPDGDSYEQYF.

The rearrangement uses TRBV25-1 and TRBJ1-2; no firm D call. Germline values: CDR1 MGHDK, CDR2 SYGVNS. CDR3 length: 12 residues. The V gene lost 4 bases and the J gene lost 7 bases, with 10 bases spanning the gap. The CDR3 region is CASSVGGLGYTF. For the CDR3, the DNA is TGTGCCAGCAGTGTAGGAGGCCTTGGCTACACCTTC.

The chain joins TRBV6-1 to TRBJ2-7; D gene unclear. CDR3 length equals 13 residues. Germline loops: CDR1 MNHNS, CDR2 SASEGT. V dropped 0 bases and J dropped 4 bases, with 7 bases sitting between them. Written as DNA, the CDR3 is TGTGCCAGCAGTGAAGCGACCGCATACGAGCAGTACTTC. This gives the protein CASSEATAYEQYF.

This chain links TRBV16 with TRBJ2-3; a possible D gene is TRBD2 (6 bases). V was shortened by 4 bases and J by 6 bases, with 17 bases between the two germline ends. The CDR3 has 15 amino acids. Looked up from germline, CDR1 is KGHSY and CDR2 is FQNENV. In DNA form, the CDR3 reads TGTGCCAGCAGCCTCGGAGGGGCTAAATCGGATACGCAGTATTTT. Residues: CASSLGGAKSDTQYF.

This sequence joins TRBV2 and TRBJ1-1; possibly TRBD1 for D (5 bases). Trimming shortened V by 7 bases and J by 7 bases, and 13 bases separated the two germline ends. From germline, CDR1 is SNHLY and CDR2 FYNNEI. CDR3 length equals 12 residues. CDR3 protein: CASTGGRGEAFF. CDR3 in DNA: TGTGCCAGCACCGGGGGGAGGGGTGAAGCTTTCTTT.

This clone has just a few counts. The chain uses TRBV30 and TRBJ2-7; a weak D match, TRBD2 (6 bases). V was trimmed by 0 bases and J by 2 bases, leaving 8 bases between them. CDR1 and CDR2 (germline): GTSNPN, SVGIG (reference sequence). The CDR3 covers 13 residues. The CDR3 here is CAWSVGGPYEQYF. In DNA form, the CDR3 reads TGTGCCTGGAGTGTCGGGGGACCCTACGAGCAGTACTTC. Combining the CDR3 with reference TRBV30 and TRBJ2-7 gives the whole variable domain SQTIHQWPATLVQPVGSPLSLECTVEGTSNPNLYWYRQAAGRGLQLLFYSVGIGQISSEVPQNLSASRPQDRQFILSSKKLLLSDSGFYLCAWSVGGPYEQYFGPGTRLTVT.